One sample yielded the 16 T cell receptor beta chains listed below, sequenced in a study of CD8+ T cells in alopecia areata. After isolation, RNA underwent reverse transcription to generate cDNA as the sequencing template. TCRdb's copy holds only in-frame clones and misses some; the assay was immunoSEQ multiplex PCR. Of around 69,000 clones listed, roughly 60% were seen once; the top ten hold 17%. This specimen consisted of CD8+ T cells sorted from blood, obtained at week 0. The receptors come from a human donor with alopecia areata.

The rearrangement joins TRBV7-2 to TRBJ2-5, with 7 bases fitting TRBD1. Germline assignment: CDR1 SGHTA and CDR2 FQGNSA. J lost 3 bases, V lost 4 bases, and 11 bases had no gene match. The CDR3 covers 16 residues. The CDR3 sequence is CASSSLTGQMEETQYF. CDR3 nucleotides: TGTGCCAGCAGCTCACTGACGGGACAGATGGAAGAGACCCAGTACTTC.

V is TRBV14 and J is TRBJ2-1, with a tentative D call TRBD2 (6 bases). The CDR3 loop spans 18 amino acids. V lost 0 bases and J 6 bases, leaving 21 bases between the germline ends. Germline V gene data show CDR1 as SGHDN and CDR2 as FVKESK. This chain's CDR3 is CASSQDGTWGNSSNEQFF. The CDR3, as DNA: TGTGCCAGCAGCCAAGACGGGACTTGGGGAAATAGTAGCAATGAGCAGTTCTTC.

This clone was counted a few times. V and J are TRBV7-6 and TRBJ2-5; 7 positions match TRBD2. Germline V CDR1 and CDR2: SGHVS, FNYEAQ. J lost 5 bases, V lost 5 bases, and 11 bases had no gene match. This CDR3 is 15 amino acids long. CDR3 sequence: CASSRPRGAGETQYF. In DNA form, the CDR3 reads TGTGCCAGCAGCCGCCCGAGAGGAGCGGGGGAGACCCAGTACTTC.

The V call is TRBV9, the J call TRBJ2-5, with 11 bases identical to TRBD2. Per the germline V gene, CDR1 is SGDLS and CDR2 is YYNGEE. V was pared by 0 bases and J by 5 bases, with 12 bases of the junction left unmatched. CDR3 length equals 18 residues. The CDR3 DNA is TGTGCCAGCAGCGTAGAGGAGGTACTAGCGGGAGCGTTCGAGACCCAGTACTTC. Protein: CASSVEEVLAGAFETQYF.

This chain connects TRBV27 to TRBJ2-7; 7 bases agree with TRBD2. The V and J ends lost 6 bases and 0 bases, in that order; junction bases with no gene match: 8. CDR3 length: 15 amino acids. The germline V gene has CDR1 MNHEY and CDR2 SMNVEV (reference sequence). CDR3 in DNA: TGTGCCAGCAGGGACCGTGCGGGAGCCTCCTACGAGCAGTACTTC. It is translated as CASRDRAGASYEQYF.

This clone was picked up a small number of times. The V gene is TRBV15, the J gene TRBJ2-6; D unclear. CDR1 is LNHNV and CDR2 is YYDKDF in the germline V gene (reference sequence). V gave up 5 bases and J gave up 2 bases, with 10 bases separating them. The CDR3 loop spans 15 amino acids. CDR3 in amino acids: CATSPESAGANVLTF. In nucleotides, the CDR3 is TGTGCCACCAGCCCTGAATCTGCTGGGGCCAACGTCCTGACTTTC.

The genes are TRBV5-6 and TRBJ2-1; tentative D call: TRBD2 (5 bases). The length of the CDR3 is 12 residues. Germline V gene lookup returns CDR1 SGHDT and CDR2 YYEEEE. The V end lost 4 bases, the J end lost 3 bases, and 5 bases lay between the germline ends. CDR3 bases: TGTGCCAGCAGCCGGGGCTACAATGAGCAGTTCTTC. Amino acid sequence: CASSRGYNEQFF.

This clone was found once. The V gene is TRBV30, the J gene TRBJ2-2; TRBD2 agrees at 11 bases. This CDR3 region has 15 residues. CDR1 and CDR2 (germline): GTSNPN, SVGIG (reference sequence). The V and J ends lost 0 bases and 5 bases, in that order; junction bases with no gene match: 2. CDR3 bases: TGTGCCTGGAGTGTACTAGCGGGAGTGACCGGGGAGCTGTTTTTT. Protein: CAWSVLAGVTGELFF.

This clone was detected a few times. This sequence joins TRBV29-1 and TRBJ1-2; D ambiguous. V was cut by 8 bases and J by 11 bases, with 15 bases left in between. In germline, CDR1 is SQVTM, CDR2 ANQGSEA. The length of the CDR3 is 10 residues. CDR3 region: CSSEGSPYTF. The CDR3 DNA is TGCAGCTCCGAGGGCAGTCCGTACACCTTC.

This clone was counted a single time. The chain couples TRBV7-2 to TRBJ1-2, with 7 bases matching TRBD1. This CDR3 spans 18 amino acids. Unmatched junction bases numbered 16, after V lost 4 bases and J lost 2 bases. The germline gives CDR1 SGHTA, CDR2 FQGNSA. In nucleotides, the CDR3 is TGTGCCAGCAGCTCTACTCTTCTGGACAGGACGAACAACTATGGCTACACCTTC. This codes for CASSSTLLDRTNNYGYTF.

The chain is built from TRBV6-5 and TRBJ2-5; D not resolved. In germline, CDR1 is MNHEY, CDR2 SVGAGI. The CDR3 loop spans 16 amino acids. V lost 0 bases and J lost 2, with 13 bases in between. CDR3 in amino acids: CASSYSGGDLQETQYF. The CDR3 bases are TGTGCCAGCAGTTACTCGGGCGGAGATCTTCAAGAGACCCAGTACTTC.

The chain joins TRBV9 to TRBJ1-2; TRBD1 matches 10 bases. The CDR3 is 15 residues long. CDR1 and CDR2 from the germline V gene are SGDLS and YYNGEE. V lost 3 bases to trimming and J lost 3 bases; unmatched junction nucleotides: 5. This CDR3 is CASSGYGQGDYGYTF. The CDR3 DNA reads as TGTGCCAGCAGCGGATATGGACAGGGGGACTATGGCTACACCTTC.

The chain links TRBV30 to TRBJ1-1; the D gene is possibly TRBD1 (6 bases). Germline V lookup: CDR1 GTSNPN, CDR2 SVGIG (reference sequence). The CDR3 has 14 amino acids. V lost 3 bases and J lost 4, with 15 bases in between. CDR3 protein: CAWSSGVPGTEAFF. The CDR3 bases are TGTGCCTGGAGCTCAGGGGTACCAGGCACTGAAGCTTTCTTT. The full variable domain, completed using reference TRBV30 and TRBJ1-1, is SQTIHQWPATLVQPVGSPLSLECTVEGTSNPNLYWYRQAAGRGLQLLFYSVGIGQISSEVPQNLSASRPQDRQFILSSKKLLLSDSGFYLCAWSSGVPGTEAFFGQGTRLTVV.

There are a few counts of this clone. The V and J genes are TRBV14 and TRBJ2-3; no clear D. The CDR3 sequence is 12 residues long. V lost 5 bases and J lost 4, with 7 bases in between. Germline V gene lookup returns CDR1 SGHDN and CDR2 FVKESK. In nucleotides, the CDR3 is TGTGCCAGCAGCGATCCGCCAGATACGCAGTATTTT. Its protein is CASSDPPDTQYF.

This clone was recorded once. The chain carries TRBV2 and TRBJ1-2; D is possibly TRBD1 (5 bases). Trimming shortened V by 7 bases and J by 6 bases, and 15 bases separated the two germline ends. CDR3 length equals 13 residues. Germline CDR1 is SNHLY and CDR2 is FYNNEI. The CDR3 sequence is CASIGVFRHGYTF. As DNA, the CDR3 is TGTGCCAGCATAGGGGTATTCCGTCATGGCTACACCTTC.

The genes are TRBV13 and TRBJ2-2; no clear D gene. The CDR3 extends over 12 amino acids. Trimming removed 6 bases from V and 4 bases from J, with 6 bases in between. CDR1 PRHDT and CDR2 FYEKMQ come from the germline V gene (reference sequence). CDR3 residues: CASSYPTGELFF. In nucleotides, the CDR3 is TGTGCCAGCAGTTACCCCACCGGGGAGCTGTTTTTT.